This T cell receptor beta chain was sequenced in a study of OX40 agonist ivuxolimab in advanced cancers. Study as a whole: Patients in dose escalation had liver, melanoma, kidney or head and neck cancers. Earlier anti-PD-1, anti-PD-L1 or anti-CTLA-4 therapy was permitted; around 40% had received some. Study-wide results and limits: By week 6 at 0.1 to 3.0 mg/kg, blood CD4+ and CD8+ T cells had expanded clonally.

A word on this clone: What it binds is not known. At one end, the junction sequence differs from germline, possibly due to a read error. The sample holds other DNA sequences that translate to the same CDR3.

The repertoire was sequenced with immunoSEQ multiplex PCR; TCRdb's copy has only in-frame clones and lacks some. The repertoire holds around 84,000 clones, with approximately 95% as singletons. The V gene's germline CDR1 is SSHAT and CDR2 FNYEAQ (reference sequence). CDR3 length equals 13 residues. The gene calls are TRBV7-7 and TRBJ2-1; D tentatively reads TRBD1 or TRBD2 (6 bases each). Sequenced material: CD4+ or CD8+ T cells sorted from blood, taken in a trial of the OX40 agonist ivuxolimab. This receptor was obtained from an adult with an advanced solid tumor such as melanoma, head and neck, liver or kidney cancer. For the CDR3, the DNA is TGTGCTAGCAGCTTAGGGGGAGGAAATGAGCAGTTCTTC. It translates to CASSLGGGNEQFF.